These T cell receptor beta chains were read from a single sample in a study of tumor-infiltrating lymphocytes in primary liver carcinoma. TCRdb reprocessed the multiplex PCR reads with MiXCR, giving one entry per CDR3 protein. The sample consists of more than 70,000 distinct CDR3 sequences, approximately 70% of them appearing once. Material for sequencing was tumor-adjacent normal liver tissue. The receptors here all came from a middle-aged man with primary liver carcinoma and hepatitis B virus infection. CDR3s include the opening cysteine and the closing phenylalanine or tryptophan. D genes are given only for firm matches. Rows may omit the clone size; those that give it use once, few, many or a size class.

CDR3aa: CATSRAGDHTEAFF
CDR3nt: TGTGCCACCAGCAGAGCGGGGGACCACACTGAAGCTTTCTTT
d_gene: .
j_gene: TRBJ1-1
v_gene: TRBV15
abundance: few

CDR3aa: CSTSAAGDFSEQYF
CDR3nt: TGCAGTACTTCCGCGGCGGGAGATTTCTCAGAGCAGTACTTC
d_gene: TRBD2
j_gene: TRBJ2-7
v_gene: TRBV29-1
abundance: .

CDR3aa: CASSHYNGLAGVTDRQYF
CDR3nt: TGCGCCAGCAGTCACTATAACGGACTAGCGGGAGTGACAGATAGGCAGTATTTT
d_gene: TRBD2
j_gene: TRBJ2-3
v_gene: TRBV5-4
abundance: .

CDR3aa: CSVEVPQQETQYF
CDR3nt: TGCAGCGTTGAAGTCCCCCAACAAGAGACCCAGTACTTC
d_gene: .
j_gene: TRBJ2-5
v_gene: TRBV29-1
abundance: many

CDR3aa: CASTLGTLLDEQFF
CDR3nt: TGTGCCAGCACTCTAGGGACGCTCTTGGATGAGCAGTTCTTC
d_gene: .
j_gene: TRBJ2-1
v_gene: TRBV4-2
abundance: .

CDR3aa: CASSPVFDNIYEKYF
CDR3nt: TGTGCCAGCAGCCCTGTGTTCGACAATATCTACGAGAAGTACTTC
d_gene: .
j_gene: TRBJ2-7
v_gene: TRBV5-6
abundance: few

CDR3aa: CASSLVALVGAGELFF
CDR3nt: TGTGCCAGCAGCTTAGTGGCGCTAGTGGGAGCCGGGGAGTTGTTTTTT
d_gene: .
j_gene: TRBJ2-2
v_gene: TRBV11-2
abundance: .

CDR3aa: CASSYSSSSGSQETQYF
CDR3nt: TGTGCCAGCAGTTACTCGAGTAGTAGCGGGTCCCAAGAGACCCAGTACTTC
d_gene: TRBD2
j_gene: TRBJ2-5
v_gene: TRBV6-5
abundance: .

CDR3aa: CSVSTDTHYF
CDR3nt: TGCAGCGTTTCCACAGATACACACTATTTT
d_gene: .
j_gene: TRBJ2-3
v_gene: TRBV29-1
abundance: .

CDR3aa: CTSSTGGAPYEQHF
CDR3nt: TGTACCAGCAGTACAGGGGGCGCTCCCTACGAGCAGCACTTC
d_gene: TRBD1
j_gene: TRBJ2-7
v_gene: TRBV6-6
abundance: once

CDR3aa: CSVGTWKHRSHNEQFF
CDR3nt: TGCAGCGTTGGCACTTGGAAACATCGCTCCCACAATGAGCAGTTCTTC
d_gene: .
j_gene: TRBJ2-1
v_gene: TRBV29-1
abundance: .

CDR3aa: CASRRRGTVTEAFF
CDR3nt: TGTGCCAGTCGAAGACGGGGGACTGTGACTGAAGCTTTCTTT
d_gene: .
j_gene: TRBJ1-1
v_gene: TRBV6-1
abundance: .

CDR3aa: CASRQGGIAGAQSSYNKHFF
CDR3nt: TGTGCCAGCAGGCAGGGAGGGATAGCGGGAGCCCAGTCCTCCTACAATAAGCACTTCTTC
d_gene: TRBD2
j_gene: TRBJ2-1
v_gene: TRBV6-5
abundance: .

CDR3aa: CSFLGPGPTGELFF
CDR3nt: TGTAGCTTCCTCGGTCCGGGACCCACCGGGGAGCTGTTTTTT
d_gene: .
j_gene: TRBJ2-2
v_gene: TRBV29-1
abundance: .

CDR3aa: CASSPGTPSRDQQFF
CDR3nt: TGTGCCAGCAGTCCCGGGACACCGTCCCGCGATCAGCAGTTCTTC
d_gene: .
j_gene: TRBJ2-1
v_gene: TRBV6-5
abundance: .

CDR3aa: CASSPSDRLDAAFF
CDR3nt: TGTGCCAGCAGCCCTTCGGACAGGTTGGATGCGGCCTTCTTT
d_gene: TRBD1
j_gene: TRBJ1-1
v_gene: TRBV14
abundance: .

CDR3aa: CASSLGRRRAEAFF
CDR3nt: TGTGCCAGCAGTCTTGGGAGGCGCAGGGCTGAAGCTTTCTTT
d_gene: .
j_gene: TRBJ1-1
v_gene: TRBV12-3/TRBV12-4
abundance: .

CDR3aa: CASSRSGNEQFF
CDR3nt: TGTGCCAGCAGCAGAAGCGGGAATGAGCAGTTCTTC
d_gene: .
j_gene: TRBJ2-1
v_gene: TRBV12-3/TRBV12-4
abundance: few

CDR3aa: CATRASGIVAELFF
CDR3nt: TGCGCCACTAGGGCTAGCGGGATCGTCGCGGAGCTGTTTTTT
d_gene: TRBD2
j_gene: TRBJ2-2
v_gene: TRBV10-1
abundance: .

CDR3aa: CANSLIRFGELFF
CDR3nt: TGTGCCAACAGCTTAATACGTTTCGGGGAACTGTTTTTT
d_gene: .
j_gene: TRBJ2-2
v_gene: TRBV11-1
abundance: .

CDR3aa: CIAAPHYYNEQFF
CDR3nt: TGCATCGCCGCGCCTCACTATTACAATGAGCAATTCTTC
d_gene: .
j_gene: TRBJ2-1
v_gene: TRBV29-1
abundance: .

CDR3aa: CASSEQQGAYNEQFF
CDR3nt: TGTGCCAGCAGTGAACAACAGGGGGCCTACAATGAGCAGTTCTTC
d_gene: TRBD1
j_gene: TRBJ2-1
v_gene: TRBV6-1
abundance: .

CDR3aa: CASSYDRGRTYNEQFF
CDR3nt: TGTGCTAGCAGTTACGACAGGGGCCGCACCTACAATGAGCAGTTCTTC
d_gene: TRBD1
j_gene: TRBJ2-1
v_gene: TRBV6-2/TRBV6-3
abundance: .

CDR3aa: CSGVGGSGGIHTEAFF
CDR3nt: TGCAGCGGGGTAGGTGGGTCAGGGGGTATACACACTGAAGCATTTTTT
d_gene: TRBD1
j_gene: TRBJ1-1
v_gene: TRBV29-1
abundance: .

CDR3aa: CASSFYGRDAGQSF
CDR3nt: TGTGCCAGCAGTTTTTACGGGAGGGATGCTGGGCAGTCCTTC
d_gene: TRBD2
j_gene: TRBJ2-1
v_gene: TRBV12-3/TRBV12-4
abundance: .

CDR3aa: CASSEGGQGSDTQYF
CDR3nt: TGTGCCAGCAGTGAAGGGGGACAGGGCTCAGATACGCAGTATTTT
d_gene: TRBD1
j_gene: TRBJ2-3
v_gene: TRBV6-1
abundance: many

CDR3aa: CAISEGYRAEAFF
CDR3nt: TGTGCCATCAGTGAAGGTTACAGGGCGGAAGCTTTCTTT
d_gene: .
j_gene: TRBJ1-1
v_gene: TRBV10-3
abundance: many

CDR3aa: CASSLGGRRAEAFF
CDR3nt: TGTGCCAGCAGTCTTGGGGGGCGCAGGGCTGAAGCTTTCTTT
d_gene: .
j_gene: TRBJ1-1
v_gene: TRBV12-3/TRBV12-4
abundance: .

CDR3aa: CASSRLGLAGRNEQFF
CDR3nt: TGTGCCAGCAGTCGCCTCGGACTAGCGGGACGCAATGAGCAGTTCTTC
d_gene: TRBD2
j_gene: TRBJ2-1
v_gene: TRBV28
abundance: many

CDR3aa: CASSLRAGSGYTF
CDR3nt: TGCGCCAGCAGCCTTAGGGCCGGCTCTGGCTACACCTTC
d_gene: .
j_gene: TRBJ1-2
v_gene: TRBV5-1
abundance: many

CDR3aa: CSAQGLAGDYERYF
CDR3nt: TGCAGCGCCCAGGGGCTAGCGGGAGACTACGAGCGCTACTTC
d_gene: TRBD2
j_gene: TRBJ2-7
v_gene: TRBV29-1
abundance: .

CDR3aa: CASNQDRLAGSGELFF
CDR3nt: TGTGCCAGCAACCAAGATCGACTAGCGGGCTCCGGGGAGCTGTTTTTT
d_gene: TRBD2
j_gene: TRBJ2-2
v_gene: TRBV4-2
abundance: .

CDR3aa: CANSGDSDTQYF
CDR3nt: TGTGCTAACAGCGGGGACTCAGATACGCAGTATTTT
d_gene: TRBD2
j_gene: TRBJ2-3
v_gene: TRBV5-5
abundance: .

CDR3aa: CASNLTRGKAGNEQFF
CDR3nt: TGTGCCAGCAACTTAACTCGCGGGAAAGCGGGCAATGAGCAGTTCTTC
d_gene: .
j_gene: TRBJ2-1
v_gene: TRBV7-3
abundance: .

CDR3aa: CASRGSEQGVNYGYAF
CDR3nt: TGTGCCAGCAGGGGAAGTGAACAGGGCGTTAACTATGGCTACGCCTTC
d_gene: .
j_gene: TRBJ1-2
v_gene: TRBV6-2/TRBV6-3
abundance: few

CDR3aa: CACTETGGGYEQYF
CDR3nt: TGCGCCTGCACCGAGACAGGGGGAGGATACGAGCAGTACTTC
d_gene: TRBD1
j_gene: TRBJ2-7
v_gene: TRBV10-2
abundance: .

CDR3aa: CASCRDGAGLSNQPQHF
CDR3nt: TGTGCCAGCTGCCGAGATGGGGCAGGGTTAAGCAATCAGCCCCAGCATTTT
d_gene: .
j_gene: TRBJ1-5
v_gene: TRBV4-2
abundance: .

CDR3aa: CASSLSRDSSYEQYF
CDR3nt: TGTGCCAGCAGCTTATCCCGGGACTCCTCCTACGAGCAGTATTTC
d_gene: .
j_gene: TRBJ2-7
v_gene: TRBV11-1
abundance: .

CDR3aa: CASSGEDSPIDEQFF
CDR3nt: TGTGCCAGTAGCGGGGAGGACAGCCCAATAGATGAGCAGTTCTTC
d_gene: TRBD2
j_gene: TRBJ2-1
v_gene: TRBV25-1
abundance: .

CDR3aa: CASSPDSRDKGEQYF
CDR3nt: TGTGCCAGCAGCCCAGATTCCCGCGACAAGGGCGAGCAGTACTTC
d_gene: .
j_gene: TRBJ2-7
v_gene: TRBV6-4
abundance: .

CDR3aa: CASSSGLAGAAYEQYF
CDR3nt: TGCGCCAGCAGCTCGGGACTAGCGGGAGCCGCCTACGAGCAGTACTTC
d_gene: TRBD2
j_gene: TRBJ2-7
v_gene: TRBV5-1
abundance: many

CDR3aa: CASCSWGRVQPQHF
CDR3nt: TGTGCCAGTTGTTCATGGGGGAGGGTTCAGCCCCAGCATTTT
d_gene: .
j_gene: TRBJ1-5
v_gene: TRBV6-2/TRBV6-3
abundance: once

CDR3aa: CASREFGTYQETQYF
CDR3nt: TGTGCCAGCAGAGAGTTCGGGACGTATCAAGAGACCCAGTATTTC
d_gene: .
j_gene: TRBJ2-5
v_gene: TRBV6-1
abundance: .

CDR3aa: CASSSIRNGTGEHYF
CDR3nt: TGTGCCAGCAGCTCGATTCGGAACGGGACAGGAGAGCATTACTTC
d_gene: TRBD1
j_gene: TRBJ2-7
v_gene: TRBV7-6
abundance: .

CDR3aa: CASSVRRELGTGELFF
CDR3nt: TGTGCCAGCAGCGTGCGACGGGAGTTAGGCACCGGGGAGCTGTTTTTT
d_gene: .
j_gene: TRBJ2-2
v_gene: TRBV9
abundance: few

CDR3aa: CTSTPHIVNTGELFF
CDR3nt: TGTACCAGCACGCCCCATATTGTGAACACCGGGGAGCTGTTTTTT
d_gene: .
j_gene: TRBJ2-2
v_gene: TRBV6-5
abundance: .

CDR3aa: CACRRTSEYYEQYF
CDR3nt: TGTGCATGCAGGCGGACTAGCGAGTACTACGAGCAGTACTTC
d_gene: TRBD2
j_gene: TRBJ2-7
v_gene: TRBV7-9
abundance: .

CDR3aa: CVSSYGPYSRDWFF
CDR3nt: TGTGTCAGCAGTTACGGGCCTTATAGCAGGGACTGGTTCTTC
d_gene: .
j_gene: TRBJ2-1
v_gene: TRBV6-2/TRBV6-3
abundance: .

CDR3aa: CARSQVRNEQFF
CDR3nt: TGCGCCAGGAGCCAAGTAAGAAATGAGCAGTTCTTC
d_gene: .
j_gene: TRBJ2-1
v_gene: TRBV4-1
abundance: .

CDR3aa: CSVGQGVSYEQYF
CDR3nt: TGCAGCGTGGGACAGGGGGTCTCCTACGAGCAGTACTTT
d_gene: TRBD1
j_gene: TRBJ2-7
v_gene: TRBV29-1
abundance: .

CDR3aa: CASSPLWPNTEAFF
CDR3nt: TGTGCCAGCAGCCCCCTCTGGCCGAACACTGAAGCTTTCTTT
d_gene: .
j_gene: TRBJ1-1
v_gene: TRBV11-2
abundance: few

CDR3aa: CAWPPRCPTTTQYF
CDR3nt: TGTGCCTGGCCCCCTCGGTGTCCGACCACCACGCAGTATTTT
d_gene: .
j_gene: TRBJ2-3
v_gene: TRBV30
abundance: few

CDR3aa: CARSLTGELFF
CDR3nt: TGTGCCAGGAGTTTAACCGGGGAGCTGTTTTTT
d_gene: .
j_gene: TRBJ2-2
v_gene: TRBV28
abundance: few

CDR3aa: CASNLTSGTYEQYF
CDR3nt: TGTGCCAGCAATTTGACTAGCGGCACCTACGAGCAGTACTTC
d_gene: TRBD2
j_gene: TRBJ2-7
v_gene: TRBV28
abundance: once

CDR3aa: CTSSHYPTGRSTDTRYF
CDR3nt: TGCACCAGCAGCCACTACCCGACAGGCCGGAGCACAGATACGCGGTATTTT
d_gene: .
j_gene: TRBJ2-3
v_gene: TRBV4-1
abundance: .

CDR3aa: CASSLVPQGVVTGELFF
CDR3nt: TGTGCCAGCAGCTTGGTACCACAGGGGGTCGTCACCGGGGAGCTGTTTTTT
d_gene: TRBD1
j_gene: TRBJ2-2
v_gene: TRBV5-5
abundance: many

CDR3aa: CVSSSGTGVTGELFF
CDR3nt: TGTGTCAGCAGTTCCGGGACAGGGGTGACTGGGGAGCTGTTTTTT
d_gene: TRBD1
j_gene: TRBJ2-2
v_gene: TRBV5-6
abundance: .

CDR3aa: CTSSLVCFGELFF
CDR3nt: TGTACCAGCAGCTTAGTGTGTTTCGGGGAGCTGTTTTTT
d_gene: .
j_gene: TRBJ2-2
v_gene: TRBV11-1
abundance: .

CDR3aa: CASSLKGSGNTIYF
CDR3nt: TGTGCCAGCAGTTTGAAAGGATCTGGAAACACCATATATTTT
d_gene: .
j_gene: TRBJ1-3
v_gene: TRBV5-5
abundance: few

CDR3aa: CSARVAQGTDTQYF
CDR3nt: TGCAGCGCCAGAGTCGCTCAGGGCACAGATACGCAGTATTTT
d_gene: .
j_gene: TRBJ2-3
v_gene: TRBV29-1
abundance: .